A selection of T cell receptor beta chains follows, all from one sample in a study of blood T cells in healthy people across ages. TCRdb re-analysed the 5' RACE reads in MiXCR, keeping a single row per CDR3 protein. The sample includes about 1.7 million distinct CDR3 sequences, roughly 27% of them seen just once. Sequenced: blood. These receptors all stem from a woman aged 25 to 45 in good health. Both conserved end residues are part of each CDR3. Each record gives: clone size, J gene, V gene, CDR3 protein. Size tells how often a clone was seen (once, few, many) or the class of an expanded clone, and some rows leave it out.

>-|TRBJ2-5|TRBV6-6
CASRRTGTQKETQYF
>-|TRBJ2-3|TRBV11-2
CASSSLKGQVSADTQYF
>-|TRBJ2-5|TRBV3-1
CASSQAWPERQETQYF
>few|TRBJ2-1|TRBV7-3
CASSTQRGPHNEQFF
>many|TRBJ2-5|TRBV12-3/TRBV12-4
CASSLALRRGSQETQYF
>few|TRBJ2-1|TRBV20-1
CSARPGTSGSYEQFF
>-|TRBJ2-1|TRBV19
CASSTPRVGNEQFF
>few|TRBJ1-1|TRBV2
CASSEGTGGYTEAFF
>-|TRBJ2-1|TRBV7-9
CASTPLGAGSEQFF
>-|TRBJ2-1|TRBV27
CASSFLLAGGGNEQFF
>few|TRBJ2-2|TRBV20-1
CSARDRGGYTGELFF
>-|TRBJ1-4|TRBV7-6
CASSQFSEKLFF
>-|TRBJ2-1|TRBV12-3/TRBV12-4
CASRLTGPPEQFF
>-|TRBJ2-3|TRBV28
CAGSSADRGPGDTQYF
>many|TRBJ2-5|TRBV12-3/TRBV12-4
CASSTGQEETQYF
>-|TRBJ2-1|TRBV10-3
CAISESLAGSWNEQFF
>-|TRBJ2-1|TRBV20-1
CSAPRGAGEQFF
>few|TRBJ2-7|TRBV7-7
CACSLVGGTYEQYF
>-|TRBJ1-4|TRBV27
CASRLGFNEKLFF
>few|TRBJ1-2|TRBV5-1
CASSSGGTGRRYTF
>-|TRBJ2-5|TRBV18
CASSPSLQETRYF
>-|TRBJ1-2|TRBV6-2/TRBV6-3
CASRPGQGLYTGGYTF
>-|TRBJ2-5|TRBV27
CASSLSPAGGGETQYF
>-|TRBJ1-2|TRBV29-1
CSVGWENYGYTF
>-|TRBJ1-2|TRBV12-3/TRBV12-4
CASRLQGRITNGYTF
>-|TRBJ2-4|TRBV20-1
CSARDIGRENIQYF
>-|TRBJ1-4|TRBV20-1
CSARFRTGFNEKLFF
>-|TRBJ1-2|TRBV5-1
CASSLVQGSPLYGYTF
>-|TRBJ2-7|TRBV11-2
CASSLDGGANHEQYF
>few|TRBJ1-1|TRBV9
CASSPSPLNTEAFF
>few|TRBJ2-7|TRBV7-9
CASREGQGAREQYF
>few|TRBJ2-3|TRBV5-4
CASSLSMGLDWASSTQYF
>-|TRBJ1-5|TRBV12-3/TRBV12-4
CASSRAGQGMNQPQHF
>many|TRBJ2-7|TRBV10-3
CAISADRGVPYEQYF
>-|TRBJ2-1|TRBV5-4
CASSPGGRVYNEQFF
>-|TRBJ2-7|TRBV9
CASSGAQGVGEQYF
>-|TRBJ2-1|TRBV7-2
CASSLTATGTSGFWSSYNEQFF
>-|TRBJ2-1|TRBV18
CASSLIREINEQFF
>-|TRBJ2-3|TRBV7-9
CASSSGLAREATDTQYF
>-|TRBJ2-2|TRBV29-1
CSVSRQGSGELFF
>few|TRBJ2-7|TRBV7-9
CASSFDTREQYF
>few|TRBJ1-1|TRBV12-3/TRBV12-4
CASSPKGTEAFF
>few|TRBJ1-1|TRBV20-1
CSAAPVNTEAFF
>-|TRBJ2-1|TRBV7-9
CASSPPGGGLNEQFF
>few|TRBJ2-1|TRBV2
CASSTDDSEQFF
>-|TRBJ2-7|TRBV12-3/TRBV12-4
CASSATGTGAYEQYF
>-|TRBJ2-3|TRBV10-2
CASRQTGAGPDTQYF
>few|TRBJ1-5|TRBV19
CASSKNFGNQPQHF
>-|TRBJ1-2|TRBV12-3/TRBV12-4
CASSLATGPLYGYTF
>few|TRBJ2-1|TRBV11-3
CASSLGGRGWNEQFF
>few|TRBJ2-2|TRBV6-1
CASRDQGRIAGELFF